Shown below are 5 T cell receptor beta chains from a single sample sequenced in a study of cytomegalovirus exposure and HLA in healthy donors. Both 60 Vbeta primers and 13 Jbeta primers went into the PCR. Libraries were prepared by immunoSEQ multiplex PCR; TCRdb keeps only in-frame clonotypes and omits some of them. The sample has around 120,000 clones; 75% to 85% are singletons. Sequenced sample: PBMCs. The receptors here all came from a male donor in good health and CMV-seronegative.

The rearrangement links TRBV19 to TRBJ2-1, with TRBD2 identical over 7 bases. The germline V gene has CDR1 LNHDA and CDR2 SQIVND (reference sequence). The V and J ends lost 5 bases and 0 bases, in that order; junction bases with no gene match: 16. This CDR3 is built from 19 residues. CDR3 in amino acids: CASSLSGPSGFSSYNEQFF. The CDR3 DNA follows: TGTGCCAGTAGTCTAAGTGGGCCTAGCGGATTCAGCTCCTACAATGAGCAGTTCTTC. Full variable domain (missing parts from reference TRBV19 and TRBJ2-1): DGGITQSPKYLFRKEGQNVTLSCEQNLNHDAMYWYRQDPGQGLRLIYYSQIVNDFQKGDIAEGYSVSREKKESFPLTVTSAQKNPTAFYLCASSLSGPSGFSSYNEQFFGPGTRLTVL.

V gene TRBV5-1 combines with J gene TRBJ1-2, with a possible D match to TRBD1 (6 bases). V lost 6 bases to trimming and J lost 0 bases, with 18 bases between them. Germline CDR1 is SGHRS and CDR2 is YFSETQ. This CDR3 has 16 residues. In nucleotides, the CDR3 is TGCGCCAGCAATAACGGGCAGGGGCGAGCTAACTATGGCTACACCTTC. Translated, it gives CASNNGQGRANYGYTF.

This chain connects TRBV4-3 to TRBJ2-7; TRBD1 might be the D (6 bases). This CDR3 comprises 14 residues. Germline loops: CDR1 LGHNA, CDR2 YSLEER. V was trimmed by 4 bases and J by 6 bases, leaving 16 bases between them. The CDR3 here is CASSPLGAQGEQYF. The CDR3 bases are TGCGCCAGCAGCCCCTTGGGGGCGCAGGGCGAGCAGTACTTC.

In its sample, this clone was seen once. J is TRBJ1-6 and V is TRBV30; 8 bases match TRBD1. The CDR3 extends over 17 amino acids. The germline V gene encodes CDR1 GTSNPN and CDR2 SVGIG (reference sequence). With 4 bases clipped from V and 8 bases from J, the junction kept 16 bases outside the gene matches. CDR3 sequence: CAWKRWGPGGRYSPLHF. Written as DNA, the CDR3 is TGTGCCTGGAAGAGGTGGGGGCCAGGGGGCAGGTATTCACCCCTCCACTTT. Looking up the rest from reference TRBV30 and TRBJ1-6 gives the full variable domain: SQTIHQWPATLVQPVGSPLSLECTVEGTSNPNLYWYRQAAGRGLQLLFYSVGIGQISSEVPQNLSASRPQDRQFILSSKKLLLSDSGFYLCAWKRWGPGGRYSPLHFGNGTRLTVT.

This clone was seen just once. This chain links TRBV5-6 with TRBJ2-7; TRBD2 matches at 15 bases. The V gene end was trimmed by 3 bases and the J gene end by 7 bases; junction bases not matched to a gene: 5. CDR3 size: 15 residues. Germline-derived CDR1 and CDR2 are SGHDT and YYEEEE. DNA for the CDR3: TGTGCCAGCAGCTGGGGACTAGCGGGAGGTCTTGAGCAGTACTTC. Translated, it gives CASSWGLAGGLEQYF.